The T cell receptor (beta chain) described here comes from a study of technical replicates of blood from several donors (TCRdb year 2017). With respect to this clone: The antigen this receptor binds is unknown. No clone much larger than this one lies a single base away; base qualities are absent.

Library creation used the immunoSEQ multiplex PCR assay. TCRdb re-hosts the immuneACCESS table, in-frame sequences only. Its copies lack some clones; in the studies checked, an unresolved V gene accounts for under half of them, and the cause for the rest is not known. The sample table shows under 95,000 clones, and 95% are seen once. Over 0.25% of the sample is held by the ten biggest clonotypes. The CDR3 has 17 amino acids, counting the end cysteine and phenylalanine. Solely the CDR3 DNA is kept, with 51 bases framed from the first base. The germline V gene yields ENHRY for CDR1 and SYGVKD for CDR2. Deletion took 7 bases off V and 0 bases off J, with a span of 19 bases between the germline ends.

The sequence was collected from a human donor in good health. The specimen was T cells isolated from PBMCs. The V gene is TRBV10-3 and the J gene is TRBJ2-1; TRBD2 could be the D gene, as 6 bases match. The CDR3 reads CAITLTPSVYSYNEQFF. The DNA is TGTGCCATCACCTTAACCCCTAGCGTTTACTCCTACAATGAGCAGTTCTTC.